This is a list of T cell receptor beta chains from one sample in a study of cytomegalovirus exposure and HLA in healthy donors. The repertoire was sequenced with immunoSEQ multiplex PCR; TCRdb's copy has only in-frame clones and lacks some. This table holds 65,000 to 90,000 clones, 65% to 80% found once. The sequenced material came from PBMCs. These receptors originate from a man aged 30 to 39 in good health and CMV-seronegative. The CDR3 runs from the conserved cysteine through the conserved F or W. A D gene is named only where the DNA matches it firmly. Clone size appears in some rows only: once, few, many, or a class for an expanded clone.

size,J,V,D,CDR3,DNA
-,TRBJ2-7,TRBV6-5,-,CASSSSRTYEQYF,TGTGCCAGCAGTTCGAGTCGAACCTACGAGCAGTACTTC
-,TRBJ1-5,TRBV18,TRBD1,CASSPGTGNSNQPQHF,TGTGCCAGCTCACCAGGGACAGGGAACAGCAATCAGCCCCAGCATTTT
few,TRBJ1-5,TRBV4-1,-,CASSQGTAYSNQPQHF,TGCGCCAGCAGCCAAGGGACAGCTTATAGCAATCAGCCCCAGCATTTT
-,TRBJ1-3,TRBV30,-,CAWSVGVTRNTIYF,TGTGCCTGGAGTGTAGGGGTGACGCGAAACACCATATATTTT
-,TRBJ2-7,TRBV6-5,-,CASRQAVGSYEQYF,TGTGCCAGCAGACAGGCTGTGGGTTCCTACGAGCAGTACTTC
-,TRBJ2-7,TRBV4-2,TRBD2,CASSQDVGTSGKHEQYF,TGTGCCAGCAGCCAAGATGTGGGTACTAGCGGGAAGCACGAGCAGTACTTC
once,TRBJ2-1,TRBV15,-,CATSRELDSVLIRQFF,TGTGCCACCAGCAGAGAGTTGGACAGTGTCCTAATAAGGCAGTTCTTC
-,TRBJ2-5,TRBV7-2,-,CASSFSNRQETQYF,TGTGCCAGCAGCTTCAGTAACAGACAAGAGACCCAGTACTTC
-,TRBJ1-2,TRBV6-5,TRBD1,CASRPGDRAGYPF,TGTGCCAGCAGACCGGGTGACAGGGCGGGCTACCCCTTC
-,TRBJ2-5,TRBV7-2,-,CASSLDLRGTQYF,TGTGCCAGCAGCTTAGACCTTCGGGGAACCCAGTACTTC
-,TRBJ2-5,TRBV5-4,-,CASSVRGFQETQYF,TGTGCCAGCAGCGTTAGGGGTTTCCAAGAGACCCAGTACTTC
many,TRBJ2-1,TRBV6-4,-,CASSDRDSYNEQFF,TGTGCCAGCAGTGACCGGGACTCCTACAATGAGCAGTTCTTC
-,TRBJ1-2,TRBV28,-,CASSRPAGRYGYTF,TGTGCCAGCAGCCGCCCGGCAGGGCGCTATGGCTACACCTTC
-,TRBJ1-2,TRBV6-5,TRBD1,CASSFGTGYNYGYTF,TGTGCCAGCAGTTTCGGGACAGGGTACAACTATGGCTACACCTTC
few,TRBJ1-3,TRBV5-4,TRBD1,CASSLRQGNSGNTIYF,TGTGCCAGCAGCCTACGACAGGGAAACTCTGGAAACACCATATATTTT
-,TRBJ2-3,TRBV4-3,-,CASSRDWGVSTDTQYF,TGCGCCAGCAGCAGGGACTGGGGCGTCAGCACAGATACGCAGTATTTT
-,TRBJ2-4,TRBV5-6,-,CASSFYWRGGAKNIQYF,TGTGCCAGCAGCTTCTACTGGAGAGGGGGAGCCAAAAACATTCAGTACTTC
-,TRBJ2-2,TRBV6-1,-,CASVQATMNTGELFF,TGTGCCAGCGTTCAAGCAACCATGAACACCGGGGAGCTGTTTTTT
-,TRBJ2-2,TRBV6-5,-,CASGRQYTGELFF,TGTGCCAGCGGCCGACAGTACACCGGGGAGCTGTTTTTT
-,TRBJ1-6,TRBV7-9,-,CASSGVGGESPLHF,TGTGCCAGCAGCGGGGTTGGCGGGGAATCACCCCTCCACTTT
-,TRBJ2-5,TRBV29-1,TRBD1,CSVEGQAQETQYF,TGCAGCGTAGAAGGACAGGCTCAAGAGACCCAGTACTTC
-,TRBJ1-1,TRBV19,TRBD1,CASSPTGGGCEAFF,TGTGCCAGTAGCCCGACAGGGGGCGGGTGTGAAGCTTTCTTT
-,TRBJ1-2,TRBV19,-,CASKKATVNYGYTF,TGTGCCAGTAAAAAGGCGACAGTTAACTATGGCTACACCTTC
-,TRBJ2-1,TRBV7-9,TRBD2,CSSSLDGRGYNEQFF,TGTTCCAGCAGCTTAGACGGGAGGGGATACAATGAGCAGTTCTTC
few,TRBJ2-7,TRBV5-1,-,CASSVQGLGYEQYF,TGCGCCAGCAGCGTTCAGGGTCTTGGCTACGAGCAGTACTTC
-,TRBJ2-7,TRBV4-1,-,CASSLRGDSSYEQYF,TGCGCCAGCAGCCTCAGGGGGGACAGCTCCTACGAGCAGTACTTC
-,TRBJ2-5,TRBV4-1,TRBD1,CASSQGRGQEQYF,TGCGCCAGCAGCCAAGGCAGGGGGCAAGAGCAGTACTTC
-,TRBJ2-7,TRBV6-1,TRBD1,CATQGGTGAYEQYF,TGTGCCACCCAGGGCGGGACAGGGGCCTACGAGCAGTACTTC
-,TRBJ2-7,TRBV28,TRBD1,CAISTGGTGQYF,TGTGCCATCTCGACAGGGGGAACGGGGCAGTACTTC
-,TRBJ2-3,TRBV5-1,TRBD2,CASSLASGAMTDTQYF,TGCGCCAGCAGCTTGGCAAGCGGGGCAATGACAGATACGCAGTATTTT
once,TRBJ2-7,TRBV30,TRBD1,CAWLGQGRGGGRHEQYF,TGTGCCTGGCTCGGACAGGGGCGAGGGGGGGGACGGCACGAGCAGTACTTC
medium-sized,TRBJ1-6,TRBV5-6,TRBD1,CASREKGAGSPLHF,TGTGCCAGCAGGGAAAAGGGGGCCGGGTCACCCCTCCACTTT
-,TRBJ2-5,TRBV7-2,TRBD1,CASRQGHQETQYF,TGTGCCAGCCGACAGGGCCATCAAGAGACCCAGTACTTC
-,TRBJ2-3,TRBV29-1,TRBD2,CSVVARGLAGLVTQYF,TGCAGCGTTGTCGCCCGGGGACTAGCGGGATTAGTTACGCAGTATTTC
-,TRBJ2-7,TRBV2,TRBD1,CASSLGTDHEQYF,TGTGCCAGCAGCCTAGGGACAGACCACGAGCAGTACTTC
-,TRBJ2-7,TRBV27,-,CASSPPTGNSYEQYF,TGTGCCAGCAGTCCCCCCACAGGGAACTCCTACGAGCAGTACTTC
-,TRBJ2-2,TRBV6-6,TRBD2,CASALAGDTGELFF,TGTGCCAGCGCCCTAGCGGGAGACACCGGGGAGCTGTTTTTT
-,TRBJ2-1,TRBV28,TRBD2,CASSWGLAGNEQFF,TGTGCCAGCAGTTGGGGACTAGCCGGCAATGAGCAGTTCTTC
-,TRBJ2-4,TRBV5-4,TRBD1,CASSLEVRGIKNIQYF,TGTGCCAGCAGCTTAGAGGTCAGGGGGATCAAAAACATTCAGTACTTC
few,TRBJ1-5,TRBV19,-,CASRGQGSYSNQPQHF,TGTGCCAGCAGAGGGCAGGGGTCGTATAGCAATCAGCCCCAGCATTTT
-,TRBJ2-3,TRBV7-3,TRBD2,CASSPASGSTDTQYF,TGTGCCAGCAGCCCCGCTAGCGGTAGCACAGATACGCAGTATTTT
-,TRBJ2-3,TRBV6-5,TRBD1,CASSSETGRVTQYF,TGTGCCAGCAGTTCCGAGACAGGGCGAGTGACGCAGTATTTT
-,TRBJ1-1,TRBV18,-,CASSPGRGAGEAFF,TGTGCCAGCTCACCGGGCCGGGGGGCTGGTGAAGCTTTCTTT
-,TRBJ2-2,TRBV4-2,TRBD1,CASSRGGPPNTGELFF,TGTGCCAGCAGCCGAGGGGGCCCACCGAACACCGGGGAGCTGTTTTTT
-,TRBJ1-2,TRBV6-6,TRBD1,CASSFSSGTANYGYTF,TGTGCCAGCAGTTTCTCCTCCGGGACAGCCAACTATGGCTACACCTTC
-,TRBJ2-1,TRBV5-6,-,CASSLAPYEQFF,TGTGCCAGCAGCTTGGCCCCGTATGAGCAGTTCTTC
-,TRBJ1-1,TRBV5-8,TRBD1,CASSLDVGTVNTEAFF,TGTGCCAGCAGCTTAGATGTGGGGACAGTGAACACTGAAGCTTTCTTT
-,TRBJ2-7,TRBV6-6,-,CASTPTGSYEQYF,TGTGCCAGCACCCCGACTGGTTCCTACGAGCAGTACTTC
few,TRBJ1-5,TRBV6-5,-,CASSYQKGAGQPQHF,TGTGCCAGCAGTTACCAAAAGGGAGCGGGCCAGCCCCAGCATTTT
once,TRBJ1-5,TRBV2,TRBD1,CASRETGAMSNQPQHF,TGTGCCAGCAGAGAAACAGGGGCGATGAGCAATCAGCCCCAGCATTTT
-,TRBJ1-2,TRBV27,-,CASSPPSRSNYGYTF,TGTGCCAGCAGTCCCCCTAGCAGATCTAACTATGGCTACACCTTC
-,TRBJ1-2,TRBV28,-,CASRTLRAYGYTF,TGTGCCAGCCGCACATTGAGGGCCTATGGCTACACCTTC
-,TRBJ2-7,TRBV7-6,TRBD2,CASSLGLAGYEQYF,TGTGCCAGCAGCCTTGGACTAGCGGGGTACGAGCAGTACTTC
-,TRBJ2-2,TRBV7-2,-,CASSATSGVAGELFF,TGTGCCAGCAGCGCGACATCGGGGGTCGCCGGGGAGCTGTTTTTT